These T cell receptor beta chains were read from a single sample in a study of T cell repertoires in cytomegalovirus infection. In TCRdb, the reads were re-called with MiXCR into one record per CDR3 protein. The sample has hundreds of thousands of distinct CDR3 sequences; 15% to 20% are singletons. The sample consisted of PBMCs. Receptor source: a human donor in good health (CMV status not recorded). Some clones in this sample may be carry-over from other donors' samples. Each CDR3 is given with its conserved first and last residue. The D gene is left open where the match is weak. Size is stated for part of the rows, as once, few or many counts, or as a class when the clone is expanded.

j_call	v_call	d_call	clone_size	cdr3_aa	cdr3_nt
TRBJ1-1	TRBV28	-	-	CAGGGQTNTEAFF	TGTGCCGGGGGGGGACAAACGAACACTGAAGCTTTCTTT
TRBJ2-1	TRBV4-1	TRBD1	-	CASSQETGQGYNEQFF	TGCGCCAGCAGCCAAGAGACGGGACAGGGCTACAATGAGCAGTTCTTC
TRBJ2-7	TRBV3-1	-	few	CASSQAGAGEQYF	TGTGCCAGCAGCCAAGCAGGTGCCGGCGAGCAGTACTTC
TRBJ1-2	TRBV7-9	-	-	CASSFPTDFNYGYTF	TGTGCCAGCAGCTTCCCGACGGACTTTAACTATGGCTACACCTTC
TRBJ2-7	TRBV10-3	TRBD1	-	CAISGGGGTGPSYEQYF	TGTGCCATCAGTGGTGGGGGGGGGACAGGGCCATCCTACGAGCAGTACTTC
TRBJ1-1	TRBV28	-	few	CASSLGGTTEAFF	TGTGCCAGCAGTTTAGGAGGGACCACTGAAGCTTTCTTT
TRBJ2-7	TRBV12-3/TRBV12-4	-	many	CASNRGYEQYF	TGTGCCAGTAACCGGGGTTACGAGCAGTACTTC
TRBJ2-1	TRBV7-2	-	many	CASSLGSGPRQFF	TGTGCCAGCAGCTTAGGGTCTGGACCCCGCCAGTTCTTC
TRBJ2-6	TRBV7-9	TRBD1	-	CASSTHRGSGANVLTF	TGTGCCAGCAGCACCCACAGGGGCTCTGGGGCCAACGTCCTGACTTTC
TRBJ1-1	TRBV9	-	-	CASSVGMRLLNTEAFF	TGTGCCAGCAGCGTGGGGATGAGGCTACTGAACACTGAAGCTTTCTTT
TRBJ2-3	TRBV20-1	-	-	CSATHRGSGDSDTQYF	TGCAGTGCAACCCACCGGGGTAGCGGAGATTCGGATACGCAGTATTTT
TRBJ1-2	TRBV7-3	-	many	CASSLGFEDTRRGYTF	TGTGCCAGCAGCTTAGGCTTTGAGGATACGCGTCGGGGCTACACCTTC
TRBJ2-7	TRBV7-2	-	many	CASSLVTGAGVEQYF	TGTGCCAGCAGCTTAGTTACAGGAGCGGGCGTCGAGCAGTACTTC
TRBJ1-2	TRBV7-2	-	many	CASSLRDSGYTF	TGTGCCAGCAGCTTAAGGGACTCTGGCTACACCTTC
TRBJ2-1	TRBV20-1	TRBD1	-	CSARVGTGGSEQFF	TGCAGTGCTAGAGTGGGGACAGGGGGCTCGGAGCAGTTCTTC
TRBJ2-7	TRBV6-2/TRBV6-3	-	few	CATGGPYEQYF	TGTGCCACCGGGGGACCCTACGAGCAGTACTTC
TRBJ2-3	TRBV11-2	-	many	CASSLDTQVTDTQYF	TGTGCCAGCAGCTTAGATACCCAGGTCACAGATACGCAGTATTTT
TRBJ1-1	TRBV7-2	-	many	CASSFYQANTEAFF	TGTGCCAGCAGCTTTTATCAGGCGAACACTGAAGCTTTCTTT
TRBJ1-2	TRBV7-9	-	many	CASSLSGGYTF	TGTGCCAGCAGCTTAAGTGGTGGCTACACCTTC
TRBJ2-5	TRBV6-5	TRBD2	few	CASSFVGGTGAQYF	TGTGCCAGCAGTTTCGTCGGGGGGACGGGGGCCCAGTACTTC
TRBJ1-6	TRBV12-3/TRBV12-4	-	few	CASSFTGPNSPLHF	TGTGCCAGCAGCTTTACAGGGCCTAATTCACCCCTCCACTTT
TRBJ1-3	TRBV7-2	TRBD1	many	CASRAGTGTGNTIYF	TGTGCCAGCAGGGCCGGGACAGGGACTGGAAACACCATATATTTT
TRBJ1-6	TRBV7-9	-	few	CASSEGYRNSPLHF	TGTGCCAGCAGCGAGGGATACCGGAATTCACCCCTCCACTTT
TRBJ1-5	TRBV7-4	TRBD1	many	CASSLPRTAGGHQPQHF	TGTGCCAGCAGCTTACCACGGACCGCAGGGGGCCATCAGCCCCAGCATTTT
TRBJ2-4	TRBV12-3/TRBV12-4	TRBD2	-	CASSSIPRGGGPSKNIQYF	TGTGCCAGCAGTTCCATACCGCGTGGCGGGGGGCCGTCCAAAAACATTCAGTACTTC
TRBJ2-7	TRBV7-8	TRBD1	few	CASSSRTGPGNEQYF	TGTGCCAGCAGCTCCCGGACAGGGCCAGGGAACGAGCAGTACTTC
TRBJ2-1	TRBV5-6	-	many	CASSLDRLAGEQFF	TGTGCCAGCAGCTTGGATCGGCTAGCAGGCGAGCAGTTCTTC
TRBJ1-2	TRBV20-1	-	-	CSARTSGGADGYTF	TGCAGTGCTAGAACTTCAGGCGGAGCAGATGGCTACACCTTC
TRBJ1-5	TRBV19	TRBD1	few	CASRTQQGAGNQPQHF	TGTGCCAGTAGAACACAACAGGGGGCTGGAAATCAGCCCCAGCATTTT
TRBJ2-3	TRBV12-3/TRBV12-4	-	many	CASSLTPGEDTQYF	TGTGCCAGCAGTTTAACTCCGGGAGAGGATACGCAGTATTTT
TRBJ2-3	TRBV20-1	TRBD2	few	CSARRGGGGPDTQYF	TGCAGTGCTAGGCGGGGCGGGGGAGGCCCAGATACGCAGTATTTT
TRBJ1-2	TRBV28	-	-	CASSPQTGDFDGYTF	TGTGCCAGCAGTCCCCAGACCGGAGACTTCGATGGCTACACCTTC
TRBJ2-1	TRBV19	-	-	CASSIWVGNSPYNEQFF	TGTGCCAGTAGTATCTGGGTAGGGAATAGTCCCTACAATGAGCAGTTCTTC
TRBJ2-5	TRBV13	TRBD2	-	CASSLRLAGLSETQYF	TGTGCCAGCAGCCTACGACTAGCGGGGCTCAGTGAGACCCAGTACTTC
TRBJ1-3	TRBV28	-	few	CASKSNTIYF	TGTGCCAGCAAAAGTAACACCATATATTTT
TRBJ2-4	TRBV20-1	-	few	CSARDLDLNIQYF	TGCAGTGCTAGAGATCTAGACTTAAACATTCAGTACTTC
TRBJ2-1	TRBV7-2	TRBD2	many	CASSLTSGGAYNEQFF	TGTGCCAGCAGTTTGACTAGCGGGGGGGCTTACAATGAGCAGTTCTTC
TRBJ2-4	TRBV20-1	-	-	CSARSGEALAKNIQYF	TGCAGTGCTAGGTCAGGAGAGGCACTAGCCAAAAACATTCAGTACTTC
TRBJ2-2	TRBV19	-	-	CASSIATPPGELFF	TGTGCCAGTAGTATAGCGACCCCTCCCGGGGAGCTGTTTTTT
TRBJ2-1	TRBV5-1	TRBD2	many	CASSPGGTSGVREQFF	TGCGCCAGCAGCCCGGGGGGGACTAGCGGGGTCCGCGAGCAGTTCTTC
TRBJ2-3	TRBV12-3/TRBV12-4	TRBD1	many	CATRSTGGDYTQYF	TGTGCCACACGCTCGACAGGGGGTGATTATACGCAGTATTTT
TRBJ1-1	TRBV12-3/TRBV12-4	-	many	CASSLAGSGTEAFF	TGTGCCAGCAGTTTAGCGGGGTCCGGCACTGAAGCTTTCTTT
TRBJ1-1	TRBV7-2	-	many	CASSLIAGSTEAFF	TGTGCCAGCAGCTTAATCGCAGGGAGTACTGAAGCTTTCTTT
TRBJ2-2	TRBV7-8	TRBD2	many	CASTLTGLGLAGPAPNTGELFF	TGTGCCAGCACCCTGACAGGGCTCGGACTAGCGGGGCCGGCACCGAACACCGGGGAGCTGTTTTTT
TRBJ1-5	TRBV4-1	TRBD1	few	CASSQRGQNNQPQHF	TGCGCCAGCAGCCAGAGGGGACAGAACAATCAGCCCCAGCATTTT
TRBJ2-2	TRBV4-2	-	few	CASSQGRTGDTGELFF	TGTGCCAGCAGCCAAGGGCGGACGGGAGACACCGGGGAGCTGTTTTTT
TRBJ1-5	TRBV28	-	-	CASGGAQPQHF	TGTGCCAGCGGTGGGGCTCAGCCCCAGCATTTT
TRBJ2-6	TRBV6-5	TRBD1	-	CASSYLGQSLSGANVLTF	TGTGCCAGCAGTTACCTGGGACAGTCCCTCTCTGGGGCCAACGTCCTGACTTTC
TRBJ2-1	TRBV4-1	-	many	CASSAPGLRGANMDEQFF	TGCGCCAGCAGCGCCCCCGGCCTCCGAGGGGCTAATATGGATGAGCAGTTCTTC
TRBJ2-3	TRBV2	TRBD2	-	CASSQLGGTTGDTQYF	TGTGCCAGCAGCCAACTTGGTGGGACTACTGGGGATACGCAGTATTTT
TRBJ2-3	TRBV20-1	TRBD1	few	CSARSARGRTDTQYF	TGCAGTGCTAGATCCGCGAGGGGGCGCACAGATACGCAGTATTTT
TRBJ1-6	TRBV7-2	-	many	CASSSTLTAGYFDSPLHF	TGTGCCAGCAGCTCGACCCTAACAGCCGGATATTTTGATTCACCCCTCCACTTT
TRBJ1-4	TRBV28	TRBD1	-	CASSLADRAGEKLFF	TGTGCCAGCAGTTTAGCGGACAGGGCCGGGGAAAAACTGTTTTTT
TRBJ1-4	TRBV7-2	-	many	CASSSSPTNEKLFF	TGTGCCAGCAGCTCGAGTCCAACTAATGAAAAACTGTTTTTT
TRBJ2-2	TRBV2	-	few	CASSEWRIGTEGGELFF	TGTGCCAGCAGTGAATGGCGCATCGGGACTGAGGGCGGGGAGCTGTTTTTT
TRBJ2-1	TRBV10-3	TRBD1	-	CAISDPGTGRSGEQFF	TGTGCCATCAGTGACCCCGGGACAGGGCGGTCAGGTGAGCAGTTCTTC
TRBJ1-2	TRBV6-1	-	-	CASSESSLVDYGYTF	TGTGCCAGCAGTGAATCTAGCCTTGTAGACTATGGCTACACCTTC
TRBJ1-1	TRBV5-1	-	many	CASSRAPAGGNTEAFF	TGCGCCAGCAGCCGAGCACCTGCGGGGGGCAACACTGAAGCTTTCTTT